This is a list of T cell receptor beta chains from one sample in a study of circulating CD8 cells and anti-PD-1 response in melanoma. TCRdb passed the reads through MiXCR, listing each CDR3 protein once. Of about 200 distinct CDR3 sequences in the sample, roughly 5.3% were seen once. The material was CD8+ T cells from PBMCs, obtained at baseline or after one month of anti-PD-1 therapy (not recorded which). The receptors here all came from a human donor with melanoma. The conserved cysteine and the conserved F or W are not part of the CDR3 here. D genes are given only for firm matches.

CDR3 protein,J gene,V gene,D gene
SVRGGSETQY,TRBJ2-5,TRBV29-1,TRBD2
ASSFRGRYFSGANVLT,TRBJ2-6,TRBV5-8,TRBD1
ASSATENYGYT,TRBJ1-2,TRBV9,-
ASSLEDRFVVVAGELF,TRBJ2-2,TRBV5-8,-
ASSRVAGAYNEQF,TRBJ2-1,TRBV19,TRBD2
ASSGEGTSYEQY,TRBJ2-7,TRBV9,-
ASSTFGGPYEQY,TRBJ2-7,TRBV19,-
ASSLQGTNTGELF,TRBJ2-2,TRBV6-2/TRBV6-3,-
SVPKGTGVGYGYT,TRBJ1-2,TRBV29-1,TRBD1
ASSAPGGTNNEQF,TRBJ2-1,TRBV5-5,TRBD1
ASSPSGRSTEAF,TRBJ1-1,TRBV9,-
ASSGWPGHFY,TRBJ2-3,TRBV9,-
ASSQDLGGALHGYT,TRBJ1-2,TRBV4-1,-
ASSQDLGGVDEQF,TRBJ2-1,TRBV3-1,-